These 11 T cell receptor beta chains share one sample of origin, sequenced in a study of T cell responses to AZD1222 COVID-19 vaccine. TCRdb keeps only in-frame clones here, not all; method: immunoSEQ multiplex PCR. The sample gives some 190,000 clones, about nine tenths of which show up once; around 2% is in the top ten. The source was peripheral blood, collected 28 days after the second AZD1222 dose. The receptors shown here come from an adult who received the AZD1222 COVID-19 vaccine.

The rearrangement uses TRBV30 and TRBJ1-2; weak D call: TRBD1 (6 bases). The V gene's germline CDR1 is GTSNPN and CDR2 SVGIG (reference sequence). Trimming removed 1 base from V and 4 bases from J, with 16 bases in between. The CDR3 covers 15 residues. CDR3 loop: CAWSGPGGSPYGYTF. In DNA, the CDR3 is TGTGCCTGGAGTGGCCCCGGGGGCAGCCCCTATGGCTACACCTTC.

The chain employs TRBV7-2 and TRBJ2-2, with TRBD2 matching over 9 bases. The germline V gene has CDR1 SGHTA and CDR2 FQGNSA. J lost 6 bases, V lost 5 bases, and 13 bases had no gene match. The length of the CDR3 is 17 residues. Written as DNA, the CDR3 is TGTGCCAGCAGCCGCCGGGGCGGGGGGGCCTCGGCCGGGGAGCTGTTTTTT. Translated: CASSRRGGGASAGELFF.

This chain links TRBV6-5 with TRBJ1-5; 7 bases fit TRBD1. Germline V gene lookup returns CDR1 MNHEY and CDR2 SVGAGI. The CDR3 covers 15 residues. The ends lost 6 bases at V and 1 base at J; junction bases unmatched: 6. The CDR3 spells CASRFGTVSNQPQHF. In nucleotides, the CDR3 is TGTGCCAGCAGATTCGGGACAGTCAGCAATCAGCCCCAGCATTTT.

The chain uses TRBV7-3 and TRBJ2-1; 8 nucleotides match TRBD2. Looked up from germline, CDR1 is SGHTA and CDR2 is FQGTGA. With 5 bases clipped from V and 9 bases from J, the junction kept 9 bases outside the gene matches. This CDR3 contains 14 residues. The CDR3 DNA is TGTGCCAGCAGCCAGTTAGCGGGAAACGTTGAGCAGTTCTTC. This gives the protein CASSQLAGNVEQFF.

The J gene is TRBJ1-6, the V gene TRBV7-8; D is perhaps TRBD1 (5 bases). The CDR3 sequence is 14 residues long. Germline CDR1 and CDR2: SGHVS and FQNEAQ. V lost 5 bases and J lost 7, with 12 bases in between. In nucleotides, the CDR3 is TGTGCCAGCAGCCCCGACAGAGGGAATTCACCCCTCCACTTT. Its translation is CASSPDRGNSPLHF.

For this clone: Other DNA variants within this sample encode the same CDR3. The V gene is TRBV3-1 (or the pseudogene TRBV3-2), the J gene TRBJ1-5; D gene uncertain. This CDR3 is built from 13 residues. Germline V gene lookup returns CDR1 LGHDT and CDR2 YNNKEL (reference sequence). V was trimmed by 1 base and J by 4 bases, leaving 5 bases between them. CDR3 DNA sequence: TGTGCCAGCAGCCAAGTTACGAATCAGCCCCAGCATTTT. This encodes CASSQVTNQPQHF.

This sequence joins TRBV27 and TRBJ2-2, with D perhaps matching TRBD1 (5 bases). The CDR3 contains 12 residues. CDR1 and CDR2 (germline): MNHEY, SMNVEV (reference sequence). Trimming left V 6 bases short and J 5 bases short, with 7 bases between. In nucleotides, the CDR3 is TGTGCCAGCAGGTCAGGGACCGGGGAGCTGTTTTTT. Protein: CASRSGTGELFF.

The chain recombines TRBV7-2 with TRBJ2-1, with 7 bases that match TRBD1. Germline V gives CDR1 SGHTA, CDR2 FQGNSA. CDR3 length: 14 amino acids. V was clipped by 7 bases and J by 3 bases; unmatched bases: 6. The chain's CDR3 is CASTLGTDYNEQFF. In DNA form, the CDR3 reads TGTGCCAGCACCCTGGGGACAGACTACAATGAGCAGTTCTTC.

The chain uses TRBV27 and TRBJ2-7; D assignment may be TRBD1 or TRBD2 (6 bases each). V lost 5 bases and J lost 2, with 22 bases in between. The CDR3 extends over 17 amino acids. Germline V gene sequence: CDR1 MNHEY, CDR2 SMNVEV (reference sequence). This CDR3 reads CASSHPGGQGTPYEQYF. Written as DNA, the CDR3 is TGTGCCAGCAGTCACCCTGGGGGGCAGGGGACTCCCTACGAGCAGTACTTC.

In this sample, this clone turned up once. The rearrangement uses TRBV11-1 and TRBJ2-2; 10 bases agree with TRBD1. The junction had 4 bases not matched to a gene; V was cut back by 4 bases and J by 2 bases. This CDR3 region has 16 residues. CDR1 is SGHAT, CDR2 FQDESV, per germline (reference sequence). CDR3 protein: CASSSRTGGNTGELFF. The CDR3 nucleotides read TGTGCCAGCAGCTCGCGGACAGGGGGAAACACCGGGGAGCTGTTTTTT.

The V gene is TRBV5-6, the J gene TRBJ1-3, with D possibly TRBD1 on 5 matching bases. V was cut by 4 bases and J by 0 bases, with 14 bases left in between. The length of the CDR3 is 16 residues. Germline CDR1 and CDR2: SGHDT and YYEEEE. CDR3 nucleotide sequence: TGTGCCAGCAGCCGGGGGGGACCGATCTCTGGAAACACCATATATTTT. As protein: CASSRGGPISGNTIYF. The full variable domain, with the rest looked up from reference TRBV5-6 and TRBJ1-3, is DAGVTQSPTHLIKTRGQQVTLRCSPKSGHDTVSWYQQALGQGPQFIFQYYEEEERQRGNFPDRFSGHQFPNYSSELNVNALLLGDSALYLCASSRGGPISGNTIYFGEGSWLTVV.